A selection of T cell receptor beta chains follows, all from one sample in a study of T cell responses to AZD1222 COVID-19 vaccine. Generated by immunoSEQ multiplex PCR, the TCRdb table keeps only in-frame clones and is missing some. The sample includes around 100,000 clones, around 89% seen only once; the top ten take 6.5% to 8%. The sequencing here drew on peripheral blood, taken on day 0 of AZD1222 vaccination. The receptor source for this set is an adult in good health. Each CDR3 is given with its conserved first and last residue. Fields, in order: D gene, V gene, clone size, J gene, CDR3 length, CDR3 protein, CDR3 DNA. A D gene is named only where the DNA matches it firmly. Size values are once, few and many counts, or a class for expanded clones, and some rows have none.

NA,TRBV9,NA,TRBJ2-7,14,CASSVASQVGEQYF,TGTGCCAGCAGCGTAGCGTCGCAGGTAGGCGAGCAGTACTTC
NA,TRBV6-1,NA,TRBJ1-1,12,CASSDLWGEAFF,TGTGCCAGCAGTGATTTGTGGGGTGAAGCTTTCTTT
NA,TRBV10-3,NA,TRBJ1-2,12,CATGEDGYGYTF,TGTGCCACTGGGGAGGACGGGTATGGCTACACCTTC
TRBD2,TRBV7-2,NA,TRBJ2-1,15,CASSFTSAPGNEQFF,TGTGCCAGCAGCTTCACTAGCGCTCCAGGAAATGAGCAGTTCTTC
TRBD1,TRBV6-1,NA,TRBJ2-2,16,CASSGTQGAHNGELFF,TGTGCCAGCAGTGGAACACAGGGGGCGCATAACGGGGAGCTGTTTTTT
NA,TRBV5-1,NA,TRBJ1-4,12,CASSRDRNELFF,TGCGCCAGCAGCCGGGACCGGAACGAACTGTTTTTT
TRBD1,TRBV27,NA,TRBJ1-5,16,CASKPGTGALNQPQHF,TGTGCCAGCAAGCCCGGGACAGGGGCCCTAAATCAGCCCCAGCATTTT
NA,TRBV2,few,TRBJ1-3,18,CASSVAAGEGYSGNTIYF,TGTGCCAGCAGTGTTGCGGCAGGGGAGGGATACTCTGGAAACACCATATATTTT
NA,TRBV7-2,NA,TRBJ1-2,14,CASSSFSGVSGYTF,TGTGCCAGCAGCTCCTTCTCCGGGGTGAGTGGCTACACCTTC
TRBD2,TRBV19,NA,TRBJ2-1,16,CASSLSPGSGRNEQFF,TGTGCCAGTAGCCTATCTCCCGGCAGCGGGAGGAATGAGCAGTTCTTC
TRBD1,TRBV7-9,NA,TRBJ2-5,15,CASSLLQGAGETQYF,TGTGCCAGCAGCTTACTCCAGGGGGCGGGAGAGACCCAGTACTTC
NA,TRBV5-5,NA,TRBJ2-1,13,CASSFSRLNEQFF,TGTGCCAGCAGCTTTAGCAGGCTAAATGAGCAGTTCTTC
NA,TRBV5-6,NA,TRBJ2-3,16,CASSAWTLDTPYTQYF,TGTGCCAGCAGCGCCTGGACACTCGATACACCATATACGCAGTATTTT
TRBD2,TRBV6-4,NA,TRBJ2-7,16,CASSEASGASSYEQYF,TGTGCCAGCAGTGAGGCTAGCGGGGCTAGCTCCTACGAGCAGTACTTC
NA,TRBV3-1/TRBV3-2,once,TRBJ2-1,13,CASAPGYDNEQFF,TGTGCCAGCGCCCCGGGCTACGACAATGAGCAGTTCTTC
NA,TRBV9,NA,TRBJ2-3,16,CASSRGVVVLTDTQYF,TGTGCCAGCAGCCGGGGAGTGGTAGTGTTAACAGATACGCAGTATTTT
NA,TRBV6-2/TRBV6-3,NA,TRBJ2-1,16,CASSSVDPSSYNEQFF,TGTGCCAGCAGTTCCGTCGACCCGAGCTCCTACAATGAGCAGTTCTTC
NA,TRBV29-1,NA,TRBJ1-1,13,CSVETQGPPEAFF,TGCAGTGTCGAGACTCAGGGACCGCCTGAAGCTTTCTTT
NA,TRBV6-5,NA,TRBJ1-2,16,CASSYRGLVVGYGYTF,TGTGCCAGCAGTTACAGGGGACTTGTCGTTGGCTATGGCTACACCTTC
TRBD1,TRBV5-4,NA,TRBJ2-7,14,CASSRWTGTYEQYF,TGTGCCAGCAGCCGCTGGACAGGGACCTACGAGCAGTACTTC
NA,TRBV19,NA,TRBJ1-3,14,CASSGVSSGNTIYF,TGTGCCAGTTCGGGGGTGAGCTCTGGAAACACCATATATTTT
TRBD2,TRBV14,NA,TRBJ2-1,16,CASRFSGANAYNEQFF,TGTGCCAGCAGATTTAGCGGGGCCAACGCCTACAATGAGCAGTTCTTC
NA,TRBV6-1,NA,TRBJ1-1,16,CASSEAQVFRNTEAFF,TGTGCCAGCAGTGAAGCGCAAGTGTTCCGGAACACTGAAGCTTTCTTT
NA,TRBV5-8,NA,TRBJ1-3,14,CASSFGASGNTIYF,TGTGCCAGCAGCTTTGGAGCCTCTGGAAACACCATATATTTT
NA,TRBV6-2/TRBV6-3,NA,TRBJ2-1,12,CASSYPYNEQFF,TGTGCCAGCAGTTACCCCTACAATGAGCAGTTCTTC
NA,TRBV5-6,once,TRBJ1-1,13,CASSPGPNTEAFF,TGTGCCAGCAGCCCCGGACCGAACACTGAAGCTTTCTTT
NA,TRBV3-1/TRBV3-2,NA,TRBJ1-6,15,CASSLAGSHNSPLHF,TGTGCCAGCAGCCTAGCCGGGAGTCATAATTCACCCCTCCACTTT
NA,TRBV2,once,TRBJ2-1,16,CASKDPGQGGYNEQFF,TGTGCCAGCAAGGATCCAGGTCAGGGGGGTTACAATGAGCAGTTCTTC
TRBD1,TRBV19,NA,TRBJ1-3,14,CASSGTGSGNTIYF,TGTGCCAGTTCCGGGACAGGGTCCGGAAACACCATATATTTT
TRBD1,TRBV18,NA,TRBJ1-4,15,CASSQSGTEDEKLFF,TGTGCCAGCTCACAATCCGGGACAGAGGATGAAAAACTGTTTTTT
TRBD2,TRBV7-8,NA,TRBJ2-5,16,CASSLRLANQQETQYF,TGTGCCAGCAGCCTCAGACTAGCGAATCAACAAGAGACCCAGTACTTC
NA,TRBV9,once,TRBJ1-3,16,CASSVAWGASGNTIYF,TGTGCCAGCAGCGTAGCGTGGGGAGCTTCGGGAAACACCATATATTTT
TRBD2,TRBV6-2/TRBV6-3,NA,TRBJ2-1,20,CASSYVLAGGPYESYNEQFF,TGTGCCAGCAGTTATGTACTAGCGGGAGGGCCTTATGAGTCCTACAATGAGCAGTTCTTC
TRBD2,TRBV4-1,NA,TRBJ2-7,14,CASSQEWAGGEQYF,TGCGCCAGCAGCCAAGAGTGGGCGGGAGGAGAGCAGTACTTC